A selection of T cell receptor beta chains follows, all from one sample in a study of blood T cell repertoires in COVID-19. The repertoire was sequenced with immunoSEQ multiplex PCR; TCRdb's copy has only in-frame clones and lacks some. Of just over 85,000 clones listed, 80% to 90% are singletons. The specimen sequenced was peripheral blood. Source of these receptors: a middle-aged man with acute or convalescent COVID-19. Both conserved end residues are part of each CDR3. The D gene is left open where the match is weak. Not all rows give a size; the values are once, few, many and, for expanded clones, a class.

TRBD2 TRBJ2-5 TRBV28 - TGTGCCAGCAGCTCTAGCGGGGGGCTTAGGGAGACCCAGTACTTC CASSSSGGLRETQYF
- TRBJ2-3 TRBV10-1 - TGCGCCAGCGATGGACGGGAACGAGATACGCAGTATTTT CASDGRERDTQYF
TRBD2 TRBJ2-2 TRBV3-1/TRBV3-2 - TGTGCCAGCAGCCAAGATGAGGGACTAGCGGGCACCGGGGAGCTGTTTTTT CASSQDEGLAGTGELFF
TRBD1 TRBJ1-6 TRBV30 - TGTGCCTGGAGCGGACAGGGGGGAACACCCCTCCACTTT CAWSGQGGTPLHF
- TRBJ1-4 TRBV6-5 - TGTGCCAGCAAAAGCGATTTTGAAAAACTGTTTTTT CASKSDFEKLFF
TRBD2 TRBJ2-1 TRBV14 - TGTGCCAGCAGCCAAGCGGGGCTAGCGGGGAGGAATGAGCAGTTCTTC CASSQAGLAGRNEQFF
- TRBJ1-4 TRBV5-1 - TGCGCCAGCAGCGAGCGAGAGGGAATCAATGAAAAACTGTTTTTT CASSEREGINEKLFF
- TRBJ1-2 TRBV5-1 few TGCGCCAGCAGCTTGGGAGGGCGGACCTTCGGCTACACCTTC CASSLGGRTFGYTF
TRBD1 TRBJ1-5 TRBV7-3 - TGTGCCAGCAGGACTTTGGGAGACAGGGATCAGCAGCCCCAGCATTTT CASRTLGDRDQQPQHF
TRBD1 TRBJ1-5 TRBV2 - TGTGCCAGCAGTCCCGGACAGGGATCGAGACAGCCCCAGCATTTT CASSPGQGSRQPQHF
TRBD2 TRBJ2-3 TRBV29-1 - TGCAGCGTTGTTATACTAGCGGGGGAGGATACGCAGTATTTT CSVVILAGEDTQYF
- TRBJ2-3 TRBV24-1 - TGTGCCACCTCTGACGGAGGGGACACAGATACGCAGTATTTT CATSDGGDTDTQYF
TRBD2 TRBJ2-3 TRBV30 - TGTGCCTGGGGTGGCCTCCTAGCGGGGGGGCAGTATTTT CAWGGLLAGGQYF
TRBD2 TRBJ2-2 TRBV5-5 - TGTGCCAGCAGCCGGGACGGCGGGGGGGCCTTTGGGGAGCTGTTTTTT CASSRDGGGAFGELFF
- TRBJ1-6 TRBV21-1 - TGTGCCAGCACCCACCAAGTCAGGGGGCCCCTTAATTCACCCCTCCACTTT CASTHQVRGPLNSPLHF
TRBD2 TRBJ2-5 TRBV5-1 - TGCGCCAGCAGCCCGAGACTAGCGGGGGGTGGAGAGACCCAGTACTTC CASSPRLAGGGETQYF
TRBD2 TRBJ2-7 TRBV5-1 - TGCGCCAGCAGCTTGGCTACGGTAGTCGGGGGGGCAGACGAGCAGTACTTC CASSLATVVGGADEQYF
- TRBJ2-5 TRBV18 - TGTGCCAGCTCACCACCTCAGAGGGGGGGCTACAAGACCCAGTACTTC CASSPPQRGGYKTQYF
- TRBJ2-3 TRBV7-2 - TGTGCCAGCAGCGACAGACGCACAGATACGCAGTATTTT CASSDRRTDTQYF
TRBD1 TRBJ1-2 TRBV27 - TGTGCCAGCAGTTTAGTCGGGACAGGGAACTATGGCTACACCTTC CASSLVGTGNYGYTF
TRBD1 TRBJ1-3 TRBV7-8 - TGTGCCAGCTCCGAGGCAGGGGGTGGGGACACCATATATTTT CASSEAGGGDTIYF
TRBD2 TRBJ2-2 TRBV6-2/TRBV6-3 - TGTGCCAGCAGTTACTTCCGGGAGGGCGGGGAGCTGTTTTTT CASSYFREGGELFF
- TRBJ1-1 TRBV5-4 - TGTGCCAGCAGCCGGATGGGCCTTAACACTGAAGCTTTCTTT CASSRMGLNTEAFF